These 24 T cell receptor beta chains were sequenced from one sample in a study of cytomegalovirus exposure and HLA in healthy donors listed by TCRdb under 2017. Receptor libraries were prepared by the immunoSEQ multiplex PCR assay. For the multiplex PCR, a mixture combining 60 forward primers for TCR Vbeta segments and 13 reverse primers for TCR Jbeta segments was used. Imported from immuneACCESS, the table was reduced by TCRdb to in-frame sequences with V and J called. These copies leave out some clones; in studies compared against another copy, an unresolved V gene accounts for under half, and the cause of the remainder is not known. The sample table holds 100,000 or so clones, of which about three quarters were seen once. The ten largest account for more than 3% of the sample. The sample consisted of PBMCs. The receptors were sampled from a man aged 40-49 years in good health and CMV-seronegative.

The CDR3 sequence: CASSLEDRAQETQYF. The CDR3 DNA reads as TGTGCCAGCAGCTTAGAGGACAGGGCGCAAGAGACCCAGTACTTC. The chain has TRBV7-8 and TRBJ2-5; 8 bases match TRBD1. This CDR3 spans 15 amino acids. The V segment lost 1 base and the J segment 2 bases; nucleotides outside the gene matches: 3. Germline loops: CDR1 SGHVS, CDR2 FQNEAQ.

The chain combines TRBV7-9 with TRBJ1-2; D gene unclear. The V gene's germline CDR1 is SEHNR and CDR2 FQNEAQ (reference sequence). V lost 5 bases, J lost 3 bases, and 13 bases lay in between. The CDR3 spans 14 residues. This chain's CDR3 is CASSELGVDYGYTF. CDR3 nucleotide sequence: TGTGCCAGCAGCGAGCTGGGCGTTGACTATGGCTACACCTTC.

CDR3 nucleotide sequence: TGTGCCAGCTCGAGGGACAGGGTTAGCTATGGCTACACCTTC. Its protein is CASSRDRVSYGYTF. The J gene is TRBJ1-2, the V gene TRBV18, with 9 positions matching TRBD1. Germline V gene sequence: CDR1 KGHSH, CDR2 LQKENI. The CDR3 has 14 residues. J lost 4 bases, V lost 6 bases, and 6 bases had no gene match. Filled out from reference TRBV18 and TRBJ1-2, the complete variable domain reads NAGVMQNPRHLVRRRGQEARLRCSPMKGHSHVYWYRQLPEEGLKFMVYLQKENIIDESGMPKERFSAEFPKEGPSILRIQQVVRGDSAAYFCASSRDRVSYGYTFGSGTRLTVV.

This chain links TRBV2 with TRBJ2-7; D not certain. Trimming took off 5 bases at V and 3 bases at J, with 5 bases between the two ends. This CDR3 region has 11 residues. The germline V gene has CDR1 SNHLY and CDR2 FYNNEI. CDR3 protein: CASSLYYEQYF. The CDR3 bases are TGTGCCAGCAGTCTCTACTACGAGCAGTACTTC.

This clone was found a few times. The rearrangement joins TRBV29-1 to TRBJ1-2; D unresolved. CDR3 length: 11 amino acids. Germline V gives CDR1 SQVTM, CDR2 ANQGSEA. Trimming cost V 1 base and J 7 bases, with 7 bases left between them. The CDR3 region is CSVEGGSGYTF. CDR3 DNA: TGCAGCGTTGAAGGCGGGTCTGGCTACACCTTC.

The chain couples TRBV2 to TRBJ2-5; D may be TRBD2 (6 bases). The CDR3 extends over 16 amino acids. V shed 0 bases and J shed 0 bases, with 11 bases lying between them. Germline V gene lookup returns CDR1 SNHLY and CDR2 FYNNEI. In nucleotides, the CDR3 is TGTGCCAGCAGTGAAGCGCGGGGTAGCTACCAAGAGACCCAGTACTTC. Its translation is CASSEARGSYQETQYF.

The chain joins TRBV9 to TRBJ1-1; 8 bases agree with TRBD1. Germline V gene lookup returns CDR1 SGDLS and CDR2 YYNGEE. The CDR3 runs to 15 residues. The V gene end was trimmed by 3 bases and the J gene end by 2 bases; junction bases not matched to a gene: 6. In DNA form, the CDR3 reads TGTGCCAGCAGCGCAGCGGACAGGGTTAACACTGAAGCTTTCTTT. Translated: CASSAADRVNTEAFF.

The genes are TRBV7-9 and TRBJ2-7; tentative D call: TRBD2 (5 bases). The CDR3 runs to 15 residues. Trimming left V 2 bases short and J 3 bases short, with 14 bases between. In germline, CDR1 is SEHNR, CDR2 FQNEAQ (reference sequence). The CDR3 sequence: CASSLLGGLHYEQYF. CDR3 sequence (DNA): TGTGCCAGCAGCTTATTAGGCGGGCTCCACTACGAGCAGTACTTC.

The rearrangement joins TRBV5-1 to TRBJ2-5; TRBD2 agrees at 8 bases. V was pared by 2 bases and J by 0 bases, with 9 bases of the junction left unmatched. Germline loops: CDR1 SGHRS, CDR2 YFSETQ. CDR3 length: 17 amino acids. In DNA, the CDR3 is TGCGCCAGCAGCTTCGGGGCGGGGGGCCATTACCAAGAGACCCAGTACTTC. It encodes CASSFGAGGHYQETQYF.

The CDR3 spells CASRRLTTETYEQYF. In DNA, the CDR3 is TGTGCCAGCAGAAGACTTACGACAGAAACCTACGAGCAGTACTTC. The genes are TRBV2 and TRBJ2-7; D is perhaps TRBD1 (5 bases). The CDR3 has 15 residues. CDR1 SNHLY and CDR2 FYNNEI come from the germline V gene. The V end lost 6 bases, the J end lost 2 bases, and 17 bases lay between the germline ends.

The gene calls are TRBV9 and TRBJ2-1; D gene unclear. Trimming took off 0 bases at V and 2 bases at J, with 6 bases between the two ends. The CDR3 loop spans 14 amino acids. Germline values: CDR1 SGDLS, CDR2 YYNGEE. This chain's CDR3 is CASSVGQAYNEQFF. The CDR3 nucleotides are TGTGCCAGCAGCGTAGGACAAGCCTACAATGAGCAGTTCTTC.

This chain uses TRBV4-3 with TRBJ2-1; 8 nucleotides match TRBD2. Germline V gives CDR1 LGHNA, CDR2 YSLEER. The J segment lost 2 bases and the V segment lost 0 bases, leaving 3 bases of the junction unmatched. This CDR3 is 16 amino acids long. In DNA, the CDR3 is TGCGCCAGCAGCCAAGATGAGCGGGGGACCTACAATGAGCAGTTCTTC. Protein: CASSQDERGTYNEQFF.

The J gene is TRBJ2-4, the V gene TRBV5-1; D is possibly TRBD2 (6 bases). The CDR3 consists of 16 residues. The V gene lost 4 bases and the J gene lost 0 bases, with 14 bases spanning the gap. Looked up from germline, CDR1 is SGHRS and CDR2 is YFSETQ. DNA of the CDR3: TGCGCCAGCAGCCTGGGTGGGACTCTAGCCAAAAACATTCAGTACTTC. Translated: CASSLGGTLAKNIQYF. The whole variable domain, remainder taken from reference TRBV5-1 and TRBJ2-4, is KAGVTQTPRYLIKTRGQQVTLSCSPISGHRSVSWYQQTPGQGLQFLFEYFSETQRNKGNFPGRFSGRQFSNSRSEMNVSTLELGDSALYLCASSLGGTLAKNIQYFGAGTRLSVL.

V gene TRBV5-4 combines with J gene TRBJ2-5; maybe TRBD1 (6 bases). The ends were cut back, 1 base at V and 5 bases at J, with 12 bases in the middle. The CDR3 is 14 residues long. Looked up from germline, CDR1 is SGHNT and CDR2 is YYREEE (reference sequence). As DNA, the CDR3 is TGTGCCAGCAGCTTGCAGGGGTTGTGGGAGACCCAGTACTTC. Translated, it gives CASSLQGLWETQYF.

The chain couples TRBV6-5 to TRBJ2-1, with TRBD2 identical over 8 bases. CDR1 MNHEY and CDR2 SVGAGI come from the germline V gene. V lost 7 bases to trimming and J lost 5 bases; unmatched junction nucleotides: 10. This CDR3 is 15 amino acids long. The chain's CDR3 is CASTFLAGRNNEQFF. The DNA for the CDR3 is TGTGCCAGCACTTTCCTAGCGGGCCGCAACAATGAGCAGTTCTTC.

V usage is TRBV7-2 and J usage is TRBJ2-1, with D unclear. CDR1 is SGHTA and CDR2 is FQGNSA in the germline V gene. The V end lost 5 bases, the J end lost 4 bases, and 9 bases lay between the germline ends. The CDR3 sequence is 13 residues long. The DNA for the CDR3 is TGTGCCAGCAGCGCCCGACTGTACAATGAGCAGTTCTTC. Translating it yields CASSARLYNEQFF.

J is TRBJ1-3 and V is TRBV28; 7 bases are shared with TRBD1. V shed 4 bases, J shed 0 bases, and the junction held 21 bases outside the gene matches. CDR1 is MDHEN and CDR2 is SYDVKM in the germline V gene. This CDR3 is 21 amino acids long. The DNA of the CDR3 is TGTGCCAGCAGTTCCATCCCCGGAACATGGACAGGACGGAACTCTGGAAACACCATATATTTT. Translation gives CASSSIPGTWTGRNSGNTIYF.

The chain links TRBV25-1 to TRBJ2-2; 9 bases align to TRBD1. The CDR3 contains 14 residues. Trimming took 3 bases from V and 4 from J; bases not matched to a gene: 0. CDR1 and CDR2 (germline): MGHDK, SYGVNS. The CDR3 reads CASSETGGTGELFF. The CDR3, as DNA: TGTGCCAGCAGTGAGACAGGGGGCACCGGGGAGCTGTTTTTT.

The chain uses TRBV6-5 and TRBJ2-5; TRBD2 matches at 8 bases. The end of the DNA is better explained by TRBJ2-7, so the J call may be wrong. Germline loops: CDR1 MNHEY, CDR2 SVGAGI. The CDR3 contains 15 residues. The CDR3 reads CASSLLAGGPYEQYF. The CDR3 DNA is TGTGCCAGCAGCCTATTGGCGGGGGGACCCTACGAGCAGTACTTC.

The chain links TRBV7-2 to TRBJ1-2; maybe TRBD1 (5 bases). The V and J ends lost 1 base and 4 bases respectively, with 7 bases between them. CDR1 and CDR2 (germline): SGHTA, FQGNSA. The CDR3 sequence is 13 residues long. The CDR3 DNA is TGTGCCAGCAGCTTAGGACAGAGCTATGGCTACACCTTC. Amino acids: CASSLGQSYGYTF.

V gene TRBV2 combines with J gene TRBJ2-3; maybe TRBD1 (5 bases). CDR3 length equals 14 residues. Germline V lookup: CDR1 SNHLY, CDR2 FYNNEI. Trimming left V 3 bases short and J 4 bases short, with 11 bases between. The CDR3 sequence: CASSDPQGSDTQYF. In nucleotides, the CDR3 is TGTGCCAGCAGTGACCCCCAGGGATCAGATACGCAGTATTTT.

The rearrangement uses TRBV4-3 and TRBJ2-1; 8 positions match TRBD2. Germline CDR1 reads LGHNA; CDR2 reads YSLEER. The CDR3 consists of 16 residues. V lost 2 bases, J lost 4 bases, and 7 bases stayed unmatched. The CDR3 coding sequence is TGCGCCAGCAGCCAATGGACGGGGGGGCCTTACAATGAGCAGTTCTTC. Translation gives CASSQWTGGPYNEQFF.

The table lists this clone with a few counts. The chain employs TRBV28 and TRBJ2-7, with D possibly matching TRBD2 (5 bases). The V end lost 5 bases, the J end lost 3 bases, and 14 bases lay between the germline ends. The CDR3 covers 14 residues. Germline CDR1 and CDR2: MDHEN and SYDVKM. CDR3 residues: CASSPPRADYEQYF. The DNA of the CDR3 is TGTGCCAGCAGTCCCCCGAGGGCAGACTACGAGCAGTACTTC.

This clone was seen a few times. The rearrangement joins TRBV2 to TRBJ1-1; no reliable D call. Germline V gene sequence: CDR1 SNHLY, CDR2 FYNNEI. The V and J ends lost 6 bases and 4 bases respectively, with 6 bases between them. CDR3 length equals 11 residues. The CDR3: CASSQVTEAFF. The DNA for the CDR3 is TGTGCCAGCAGCCAGGTCACTGAAGCTTTCTTT.